This TCR beta chain derives from a study of cytomegalovirus exposure and HLA in healthy donors. For this clone: What it binds is unknown.

Primers included in the PCR were 60 Vbeta and 13 Jbeta primers. TCRdb keeps only in-frame clones here, not all; method: immunoSEQ multiplex PCR. The sample includes over 150,000 clones, roughly 80% of them seen just once. CDR3 length: 11 amino acids. V lost 6 bases and J 7 bases, leaving 6 bases between the germline ends. Germline values: CDR1 ENHRY, CDR2 SYGVKD. Study-level results: A later analysis found common viral pathogens apparently linked to several of the most significant clusters.

V is TRBV10-3 and J is TRBJ2-2, with TRBD2 as a possible D gene (5 bases). This receptor was taken from a human donor in good health. Sample: PBMCs. CDR3 loop: CAISGGGELFF. CDR3 DNA sequence: TGTGCCATCAGCGGAGGCGGGGAGCTGTTTTTT.